The clone carrying this TCR beta chain was seen many times. Its antigen is not identified. The V end lost 0 bases, the J end lost 1 base, and 8 bases lay between the germline ends. Per the germline V gene, CDR1 is SGDLS and CDR2 is YYNGEE. The CDR3 length is 16 residues. For donors with ophthalmopathy, the disease showed moderate-to-severe activity, reached CAS ≥3 and NOSPECS ≥4, and had lasted under 3 months. The sample originates from a study of Graves' ophthalmopathy and Graves' hyperthyroidism. The overall study: Specimen type is peripheral blood, obtained at initial diagnosis before any treatment.

CDR3 regions of TCR beta were amplified from RNA transcripts. RT-PCR in the first round used HTBI primers; a second-round multiplex PCR followed. TCRdb reprocessed the multiplex PCR reads with MiXCR, giving one entry per CDR3 protein. The profile covers 600,000 to 700,000 distinct CDR3 sequences, with about 38% appearing a single time and more than 3% taken by the ten largest. Findings of the study overall: Sensitivity of about 70% and specificity of approximately 76% were achieved by the model that predicted ophthalmopathy progression.

The chain is built from TRBV9 and TRBJ1-6, with D hard to call. This receptor was identified in an adult man with Graves' ophthalmopathy. Sequenced sample: peripheral blood. In DNA form, the CDR3 reads TGTGCCAGCAGCGTAGGCGGGGTATCCTATAATTCACCCCTCCACTTT. This sequence encodes CASSVGGVSYNSPLHF.